The rows below give T cell receptor beta chains drawn from one sample of a study of blood T cell repertoires in COVID-19. Method: immunoSEQ multiplex PCR; TCRdb's copy keeps in-frame clones and lacks some. The sample includes about 47,000 clones, around 80% of them seen just once. The sample taken for sequencing was peripheral blood. Receptor source: a man aged 60 to 69 with acute or convalescent COVID-19. Both conserved end residues are part of each CDR3. D genes are given only for firm matches. Expanded clones are given a class, and other clones once, few, many or no size at all.

D gene | J gene | clone size | V gene | CDR3 DNA | CDR3 protein
. | TRBJ1-2 | . | TRBV12-3/TRBV12-4 | TGTGCCAGCAGAGACGGGGTAAACTATGGCTACACCTTC | CASRDGVNYGYTF
TRBD1 | TRBJ1-3 | once | TRBV29-1 | TGCAGCGTCCAGGGGGACCCAATCTCTGGAAACACCATATATTTT | CSVQGDPISGNTIYF
. | TRBJ2-4 | . | TRBV24-1 | TGTGCCACCAGTGGAACAGGGGGGGGAGAAAACATTCAGTACTTC | CATSGTGGGENIQYF
. | TRBJ1-4 | . | TRBV6-5 | TGTGTCAAGGGGCAGGACGAAAAACTGTTTTTT | CVKGQDEKLFF
. | TRBJ1-1 | once | TRBV4-3 | TGCGCCAGCAGCCAGACACAGGGAGGGGGTGCCGAAGCTTTCTTT | CASSQTQGGGAEAFF
TRBD1 | TRBJ1-6 | . | TRBV25-1 | TGTGCCAGCAGTGAAAGGGACAGTTCGCTTTCACCCCTCCACTTT | CASSERDSSLSPLHF
TRBD1 | TRBJ1-4 | . | TRBV5-1 | TGCGCCAGCAGCCCACAGACAGGGGGCGTTGAAAAACTGTTTTTT | CASSPQTGGVEKLFF
TRBD1 | TRBJ2-7 | many | TRBV7-3 | TGTGCCAGCAGCGAACCGGGACAGGGAGGCCACGAGCAGTACTTC | CASSEPGQGGHEQYF
TRBD2 | TRBJ2-5 | . | TRBV29-1 | TGCAGCGTTGAAATCGGGGGGGCCGAGACCCAGTACTTC | CSVEIGGAETQYF
TRBD1 | TRBJ2-1 | . | TRBV27 | TGTGCCAGCAGTGTCCGGGACAGTCACAATGAGCAGTTCTTC | CASSVRDSHNEQFF
TRBD1 | TRBJ1-5 | . | TRBV7-2 | TGTGCCAGCAGTAACAGGGGGTTCGGCAATCAGCCCCAGCATTTT | CASSNRGFGNQPQHF